Described below is a single T cell receptor beta chain sequence and its context. Authors' methods: Researchers report that nucleated cell counts were estimated from reference gene primer amplification. TCRdb's copy holds only in-frame clones and misses some; the assay was immunoSEQ multiplex PCR. V, J and clone size were drawn from that table, and D and trimming were deduced from the DNA. The data contain 140,000 to 150,000 clones, approximately 87% of them singletons. This record belongs to a study of blood T cell repertoires in COVID-19. Study details: From T cells, B-cell-depleted T cells, or PBMCs came the material, which was cDNA or gDNA.

Those enrolled, adults aged about 18 to 89 years, came from around 24 US areas. Researchers sorted participants into cohorts using their self-reported clinical history. The germline V gene has CDR1 SNHLY and CDR2 FYNNEI. The CDR3 has 15 amino acids. V shed 7 bases and J 4 bases; nucleotides not matched to a gene: 9. The clonotype was recovered from a woman younger than 45 with acute COVID-19. The chain combines TRBV2 with TRBJ2-7, with TRBD1 matching 11 bases. Sequencing used PBMCs or T cells enriched from blood (not recorded which). The DNA for the CDR3 is TGTGCCAGCAAACTACGGACAGGGGGCGCGTACGAGCAGTACTTC. It yields the protein CASKLRTGGAYEQYF.